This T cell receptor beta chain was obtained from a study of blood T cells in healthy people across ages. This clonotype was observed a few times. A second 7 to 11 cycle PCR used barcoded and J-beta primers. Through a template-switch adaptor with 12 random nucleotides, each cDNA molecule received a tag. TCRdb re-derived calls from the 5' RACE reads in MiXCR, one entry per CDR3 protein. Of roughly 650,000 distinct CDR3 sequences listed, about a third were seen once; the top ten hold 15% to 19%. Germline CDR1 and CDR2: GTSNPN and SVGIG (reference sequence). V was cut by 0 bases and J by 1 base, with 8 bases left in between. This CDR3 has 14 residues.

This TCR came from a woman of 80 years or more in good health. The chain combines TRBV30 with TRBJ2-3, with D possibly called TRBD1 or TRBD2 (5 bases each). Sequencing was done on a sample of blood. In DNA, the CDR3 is TGTGCCTGGAGTGTACGGGGCGGCACAGATACGCAGTATTTT. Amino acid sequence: CAWSVRGGTDTQYF. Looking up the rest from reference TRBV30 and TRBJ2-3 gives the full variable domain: SQTIHQWPATLVQPVGSPLSLECTVEGTSNPNLYWYRQAAGRGLQLLFYSVGIGQISSEVPQNLSASRPQDRQFILSSKKLLLSDSGFYLCAWSVRGGTDTQYFGPGTRLTVL.